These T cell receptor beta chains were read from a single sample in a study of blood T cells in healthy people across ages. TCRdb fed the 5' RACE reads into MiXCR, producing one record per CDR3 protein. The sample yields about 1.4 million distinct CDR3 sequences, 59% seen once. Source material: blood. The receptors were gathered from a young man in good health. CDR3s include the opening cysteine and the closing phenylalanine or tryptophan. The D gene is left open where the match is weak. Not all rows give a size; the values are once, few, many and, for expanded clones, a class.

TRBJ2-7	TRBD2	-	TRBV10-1	CASSSLADYNEQYF	TGCGCCAGCAGCTCACTAGCGGACTACAATGAGCAGTACTTC
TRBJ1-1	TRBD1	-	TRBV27	CASSRQGVAEAFF	TGTGCCAGCAGCCGACAGGGGGTAGCTGAAGCTTTCTTT
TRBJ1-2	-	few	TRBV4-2	CASSQVEQGEYGYTF	TGTGCCAGCAGCCAAGTTGAACAGGGTGAATATGGCTACACCTTC
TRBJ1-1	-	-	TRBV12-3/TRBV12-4	CASTWYGNTEAFF	TGTGCCAGCACCTGGTATGGGAACACTGAAGCTTTCTTT
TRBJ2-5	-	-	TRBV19	CASSVRAKETQYF	TGTGCCAGTAGCGTGAGGGCTAAAGAGACCCAGTACTTC
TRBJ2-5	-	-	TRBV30	CAWSRGETQYF	TGTGCCTGGAGTAGGGGAGAGACCCAGTACTTC
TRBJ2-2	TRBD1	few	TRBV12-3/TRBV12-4	CAIVRGTGGTGELFF	TGTGCCATCGTGAGGGGGACAGGGGGCACCGGGGAGCTGTTTTTT
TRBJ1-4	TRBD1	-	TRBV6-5	CASRGRGGEEKLFF	TGTGCCAGCCGGGGTCGAGGGGGCGAAGAAAAACTGTTTTTT
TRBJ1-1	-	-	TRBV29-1	CSATRGTRFEAFF	TGCAGCGCCACACGGGGGACGCGCTTTGAAGCTTTCTTT
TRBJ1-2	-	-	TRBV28	CASSLNVAHGYTF	TGTGCCAGCAGTTTAAATGTGGCGCATGGCTACACCTTC
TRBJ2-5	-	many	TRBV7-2	CASSRDSAQETQYF	TGTGCCAGCAGCCGAGACAGCGCTCAAGAGACCCAGTACTTC
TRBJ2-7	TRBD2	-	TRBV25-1	CASSGTSGSLSYEQYF	TGTGCCAGCAGTGGTACTAGCGGGAGCCTTTCATACGAGCAGTACTTC
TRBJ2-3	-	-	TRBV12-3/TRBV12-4	CASSRSGTMADTQYF	TGTGCCAGCAGTCGCTCCGGAACTATGGCAGATACGCAGTATTTT
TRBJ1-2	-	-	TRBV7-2	CASSLEDSYYGYTF	TGTGCCAGCAGCTTAGAAGACAGTTACTATGGCTACACCTTC
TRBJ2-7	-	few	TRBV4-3	CASSQDRSSNGYEQYF	TGCGCCAGCAGCCAAGATAGGAGTTCGAACGGCTACGAGCAGTACTTC
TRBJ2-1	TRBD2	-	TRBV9	CASSVVGLAGVHEQFF	TGTGCCAGCAGCGTAGTGGGGCTAGCGGGAGTCCATGAGCAGTTCTTC
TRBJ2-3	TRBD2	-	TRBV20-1	CSASSAGGFTDTQYF	TGCAGTGCTAGTTCCGCGGGGGGATTCACAGATACGCAGTATTTT
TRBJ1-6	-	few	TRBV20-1	CSARGTNNSPLHF	TGCAGTGCTCGCGGGACCAATAATTCACCCCTCCACTTT
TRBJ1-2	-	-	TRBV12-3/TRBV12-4	CASSLYPGGATAPSGYTF	TGTGCCAGCAGTTTATATCCCGGGGGTGCCACGGCTCCTAGCGGCTACACCTTC
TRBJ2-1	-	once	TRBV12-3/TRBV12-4	CASSSADREDYNEQFF	TGTGCCAGCAGTTCCGCGGATAGGGAGGACTACAATGAGCAGTTCTTC
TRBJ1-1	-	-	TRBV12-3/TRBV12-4	CASSSENTEAFF	TGTGCCAGCAGCTCGGAGAACACTGAAGCTTTCTTT
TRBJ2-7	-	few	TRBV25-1	CASSEYGTWEQYF	TGTGCCAGCAGTGAATATGGGACTTGGGAGCAGTACTTC
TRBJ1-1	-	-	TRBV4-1	CASRGPGYTEAFF	TGCGCCAGCAGGGGTCCAGGGTACACTGAAGCTTTCTTT
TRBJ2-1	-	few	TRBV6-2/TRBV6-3	CASSSGGAHNEQFF	TGTGCCAGCAGTTCAGGCGGGGCTCACAATGAGCAGTTCTTC
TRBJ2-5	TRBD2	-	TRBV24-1	CATSDPRGGYQETQYF	TGTGCCACCAGTGACCCCCGGGGGGGGTACCAAGAGACCCAGTACTTC
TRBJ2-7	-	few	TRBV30	CAWAVGWTYEQYF	TGTGCCTGGGCCGTGGGGTGGACCTACGAGCAGTACTTC
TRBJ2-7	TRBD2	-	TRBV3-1	CASSQESGRDYNEQYF	TGTGCCAGCAGCCAGGAAAGCGGGAGGGACTACAATGAGCAGTACTTC
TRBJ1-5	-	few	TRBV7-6	CASSPLPGGQPQHF	TGTGCCAGCAGCCCACTCCCGGGTGGACAGCCCCAGCATTTT
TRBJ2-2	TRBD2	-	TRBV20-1	CSAVSSGSGTGELFF	TGCAGTGCTGTGTCTAGCGGGAGTGGCACCGGGGAGCTGTTTTTT
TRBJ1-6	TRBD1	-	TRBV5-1	CASSVGQDNSPLHF	TGCGCCAGCAGCGTAGGACAGGATAATTCACCCCTCCACTTT
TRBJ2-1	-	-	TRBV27	CASSSTARPYNEQFF	TGTGCCAGCAGTTCGACAGCCCGACCCTACAATGAGCAGTTCTTC
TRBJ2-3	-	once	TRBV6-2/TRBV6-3	CASTWETTQYF	TGTGCCAGCACGTGGGAGACTACGCAGTATTTT
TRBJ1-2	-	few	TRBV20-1	CRTNYGYTF	TGCAGAACTAACTATGGCTACACCTTC
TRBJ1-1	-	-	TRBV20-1	CSASRGRDTEAFF	TGCAGTGCTAGTCGGGGGCGCGACACTGAAGCTTTCTTT
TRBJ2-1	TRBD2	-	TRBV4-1	CASSLTSGGPNERFF	TGCGCCAGCAGCCTGACTAGCGGGGGGCCCAATGAGCGGTTCTTC
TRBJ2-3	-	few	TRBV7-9	CASSLSPSWGTDTQYF	TGTGCCAGCAGCTTATCGCCCTCTTGGGGCACAGATACGCAGTATTTT
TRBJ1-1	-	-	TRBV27	CASSLPPPRNTEAFF	TGTGCCAGCAGTCTCCCACCGCCGAGGAACACTGAAGCTTTCTTT
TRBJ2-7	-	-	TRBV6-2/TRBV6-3	CASSNPGDEQYF	TGTGCCAGCAGTAATCCGGGCGACGAGCAGTACTTC
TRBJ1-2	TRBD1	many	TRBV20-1	CSARDQPGQGFYGYTF	TGCAGTGCTAGAGATCAACCGGGACAGGGGTTCTATGGCTACACCTTC
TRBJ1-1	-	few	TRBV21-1	CASSKGGGDQGAFF	TGTGCCAGCAGCAAAGGTGGGGGGGACCAAGGAGCTTTCTTT
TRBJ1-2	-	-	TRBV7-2	CASSLVTGLGSGYTF	TGTGCCAGCAGCTTAGTAACAGGGCTGGGCTCTGGCTACACCTTC
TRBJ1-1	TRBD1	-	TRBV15	CATTTGETEAFF	TGTGCCACCACCACAGGGGAGACTGAAGCTTTCTTT
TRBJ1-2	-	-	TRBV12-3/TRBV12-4	CASLRAAGGYTF	TGTGCCTCCCTTAGGGCCGCGGGAGGCTACACCTTC
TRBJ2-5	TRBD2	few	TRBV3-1	CASSQELALAGSGETQYF	TGTGCCAGCAGCCAAGAATTGGCTCTAGCGGGAAGTGGAGAGACCCAGTACTTC
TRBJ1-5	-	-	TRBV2	CASKSQNQPQHF	TGTGCCAGCAAGTCCCAGAATCAGCCCCAGCATTTT
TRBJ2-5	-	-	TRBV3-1	CASSRRQAVETQYF	TGTGCCAGCAGCCGCAGACAGGCGGTGGAGACCCAGTACTTC
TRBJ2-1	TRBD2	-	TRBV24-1	CATSDLGGTSGGETYNEQFF	TGTGCCACCAGTGATCTTGGGGGGACTAGCGGGGGGGAAACCTACAATGAGCAGTTCTTC
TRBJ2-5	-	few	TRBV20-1	CSARHLRGSIQETQYF	TGCAGTGCTAGACATTTGAGGGGCTCCATTCAAGAGACCCAGTACTTC
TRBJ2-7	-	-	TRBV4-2	CASSQVESDYEQYF	TGTGCCAGCAGCCAGGTCGAAAGTGACTACGAGCAGTACTTC
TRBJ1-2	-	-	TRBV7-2	CASSRTGIEGYTF	TGTGCCAGCAGCCGAACTGGGATAGAGGGCTACACCTTC
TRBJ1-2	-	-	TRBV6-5	CASSRDPTGDGYTF	TGTGCCAGCAGCCGTGATCCAACGGGTGATGGCTACACCTTC
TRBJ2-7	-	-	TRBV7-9	CASSKLTGYEQYF	TGTGCCAGCAGTAAGCTCACAGGGTACGAGCAGTACTTC
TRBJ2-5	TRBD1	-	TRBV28	CASSFRAGGVGSTQYF	TGTGCCAGCAGTTTTCGCGCAGGGGGCGTTGGTTCGACCCAGTACTTC
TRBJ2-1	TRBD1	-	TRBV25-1	CASNNVGQPYNEQFF	TGTGCCAGCAATAATGTGGGACAGCCCTACAATGAGCAGTTCTTC
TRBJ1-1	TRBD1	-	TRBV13	CASSLPGTGTEAFF	TGTGCCAGCAGCCTCCCTGGGACAGGTACTGAAGCTTTCTTT
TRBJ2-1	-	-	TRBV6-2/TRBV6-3	CASSYSLAVAYNEQFF	TGTGCCAGCAGTTACTCCTTGGCAGTCGCCTACAATGAGCAGTTCTTC